The 16 T cell receptor beta chains reported below all come from one sample, sequenced in a study of blood T cell repertoires in COVID-19 (TCRdb year 2020). The receptor library was made with the immunoSEQ multiplex PCR assay. TCRdb retrieved this table from immuneACCESS and kept in-frame rearrangements only. Not all clones are present; in checked studies, unresolved V genes account for under half, and no reason is known for the remainder. Counted in this sample were about 440,000 clones; roughly 88% of them appeared once. Of the sample, about 0.57% falls within the top ten clones. The sequenced sample was PBMCs or T cells enriched from blood (not recorded which). The receptors were sampled from a man younger than 35 who had recovered from COVID-19.

The chain is built from TRBV3-1 (or the pseudogene TRBV3-2) and TRBJ2-1, with TRBD2 matching over 8 bases. Germline values: CDR1 LGHDT, CDR2 YNNKEL (reference sequence). The trim removed 4 bases at V and 7 bases at J, leaving 12 bases unmatched. CDR3 size: 16 residues. The CDR3, as DNA: TGTGCCAGCAGCCGACCCTTAAGCGGGAGTACGAATGAGCAGTTCTTC. Amino acids: CASSRPLSGSTNEQFF.

A single count supports this clone. The chain uses TRBV25-1 and TRBJ2-5; 7 bases fit TRBD1. The CDR3 sequence is 15 residues long. Germline V CDR1 and CDR2: MGHDK, SYGVNS. After removal of 3 bases from V and 0 bases from J, the junction contained 4 bases not matched to a gene. The CDR3 region has the DNA TGTGCCAGCAGTGACCCGGGACAGAACCAAGAGACCCAGTACTTC. It translates to CASSDPGQNQETQYF. The whole variable domain, remainder taken from reference TRBV25-1 and TRBJ2-5, is EADIYQTPRYLVIGTGKKITLECSQTMGHDKMYWYQQDPGMELHLIHYSYGVNSTEKGDLSSESTVSRIRTEHFPLTLESARPSHTSQYLCASSDPGQNQETQYFGPGTRLLVL.

V gene TRBV7-6 combines with J gene TRBJ2-3, with 8 bases matching TRBD1. This CDR3 comprises 15 residues. Unmatched junction bases numbered 4, after V lost 4 bases and J lost 1 base. Germline V CDR1 and CDR2: SGHVS, FNYEAQ. As DNA, the CDR3 is TGTGCCAGCAGCTCGGGACAGGTCGGCACAGATACGCAGTATTTT. This gives the protein CASSSGQVGTDTQYF.

J is TRBJ2-5 and V is TRBV20-1; a possible D gene is TRBD1 (5 bases). The CDR3 totals 10 residues. In germline, CDR1 is DFQATT, CDR2 SNEGSKA (reference sequence). V dropped 5 bases and J dropped 4 bases, with 5 bases sitting between them. CDR3: CSAQGETQYF. The CDR3 region has the DNA TGCAGTGCTCAGGGAGAGACCCAGTACTTC.

The chain couples TRBV19 to TRBJ1-5; a weak D match, TRBD1 (6 bases). V was trimmed by 3 bases and J by 0 bases, leaving 15 bases between them. This CDR3 region has 17 residues. Germline CDR1 and CDR2: LNHDA and SQIVND (reference sequence). The CDR3 here is CASSMGADSYSNQPQHF. The CDR3, as DNA: TGTGCCAGTAGTATGGGGGCCGACAGTTATAGCAATCAGCCCCAGCATTTT.

The genes are TRBV6-5 and TRBJ1-4, with a weak D call TRBD1 (6 bases). The CDR3 loop spans 13 amino acids. The germline V gene encodes CDR1 MNHEY and CDR2 SVGAGI. Trimming took off 10 bases at V and 4 bases at J, with 13 bases between the two ends. The CDR3 sequence: CATSTGYNEKLFF. The DNA for the CDR3 is TGTGCCACTTCGACAGGCTATAATGAAAAACTGTTTTTT.

On this clone itself: This same CDR3 is encoded by further DNA sequences in the sample. The chain recombines TRBV4-1 with TRBJ2-7; no clear D. From germline, CDR1 is MGHRA and CDR2 YSYEKL. Trimming removed 1 base at V and 6 bases at J, with 7 bases between. This CDR3 has 12 amino acids. The CDR3 loop is CASSQVTGEQYF. CDR3 nucleotides: TGCGCCAGCAGCCAAGTAACCGGCGAGCAGTACTTC.

CDR3 amino acids: CASSAPGQVEGYTF. The CDR3 DNA sequence: TGTGCCAGCAGCGCCCCGGGACAGGTCGAGGGCTACACCTTC. V and J are TRBV9 and TRBJ1-2; 8 positions match TRBD1. With 3 bases clipped from V and 8 bases from J, the junction kept 9 bases outside the gene matches. CDR1 and CDR2 from the germline V gene are SGDLS and YYNGEE. The CDR3 extends over 14 amino acids. Looking up the rest from reference TRBV9 and TRBJ1-2 gives the full variable domain: DSGVTQTPKHLITATGQRVTLRCSPRSGDLSVYWYQQSLDQGLQFLIQYYNGEERAKGNILERFSAQQFPDLHSELNLSSLELGDSALYFCASSAPGQVEGYTFGSGTRLTVV.

Here the CDR3 reads CASSEGQGRPLHF. The CDR3 coding sequence is TGTGCCAGCAGTGAAGGGCAGGGCAGACCCCTCCACTTT. The V call is TRBV2, the J call TRBJ1-6; tentatively, D is TRBD1 (5 bases). Germline V gives CDR1 SNHLY, CDR2 FYNNEI. The V gene lost 1 base and the J gene lost 12 bases, with 10 bases spanning the gap. The CDR3 loop spans 13 amino acids.

The CDR3: CASSLLNQGPYGYTF. The CDR3 DNA reads TGTGCCAGCAGCTTATTGAATCAGGGGCCCTATGGCTACACCTTC. This rearrangement joins TRBV7-2 to TRBJ1-2; D might be TRBD1 (6 bases). The CDR3 is 15 amino acids. V was clipped by 2 bases and J by 4 bases, with 14 bases between them. Germline V gene lookup returns CDR1 SGHTA and CDR2 FQGNSA.

The chain has TRBV5-6 and TRBJ1-4; D uncertain. Germline CDR1 SGHDT, CDR2 YYEEEE. Trimming took 0 bases from V and 6 from J, leaving 12 bases between them. CDR3 size: 15 residues. In DNA, the CDR3 is TGTGCCAGCAGCTTGGAGCGGGCAGAAGATGAAAAACTGTTTTTT. Protein product: CASSLERAEDEKLFF.

The V and J genes are TRBV5-4 and TRBJ2-7; 8 nucleotides line up with TRBD2. The CDR3 consists of 14 residues. V trimming: 2 bases; J trimming: 2 bases; junction bases outside the gene matches: 3. CDR1 SGHNT and CDR2 YYREEE come from the germline V gene (reference sequence). In DNA form, the CDR3 reads TGTGCCAGCAGCTTCTCGGGAGGGACCTACGAGCAGTACTTC. This encodes CASSFSGGTYEQYF. The variable domain in full, completed from reference TRBV5-4 and TRBJ2-7, reads ETGVTQSPTHLIKTRGQQVTLRCSSQSGHNTVSWYQQALGQGPQFIFQYYREEENGRGNFPPRFSGLQFPNYSSELNVNALELDDSALYLCASSFSGGTYEQYFGPGTRLTVT.

This clone has a count of ten or more. The rearrangement joins TRBV11-3 to TRBJ1-2, with 9 bases that match TRBD1. The CDR3 contains 14 residues. Germline V gives CDR1 SGHNT, CDR2 YENEEA. Trimming removed 8 bases from V and 5 bases from J; junction bases left unmatched: 9. The CDR3 nucleotides read TGTGCCAGCGGACCCCGGGACAGGGTATATGGCTACACCTTC. This gives the protein CASGPRDRVYGYTF.

This clone was counted a single time. CDR3 region: CASSLGGGDQETQYF. The CDR3 DNA is TGTGCCAGCAGCTTAGGAGGGGGCGACCAAGAGACCCAGTACTTC. V gene TRBV7-3 combines with J gene TRBJ2-5, with D possibly TRBD1 on 7 matching bases. The CDR3 extends over 15 amino acids. Per the germline V gene, CDR1 is SGHTA and CDR2 is FQGTGA. With 2 bases removed from V and 0 bases from J, the gap between germline ends came to 10 bases.

The V call is TRBV28, the J call TRBJ1-1; D not certain. With 6 bases removed from V and 1 base from J, the gap between germline ends came to 21 bases. The CDR3 contains 17 residues. Germline assignment: CDR1 MDHEN and CDR2 SYDVKM. The chain's CDR3 is CASRQTGSLNENTEAFF. The DNA for the CDR3 is TGTGCCAGCAGACAAACCGGGAGCCTAAACGAGAACACTGAAGCTTTCTTT.

The chain carries TRBV10-3 and TRBJ2-3, with D tentatively TRBD2 (6 bases). Germline values: CDR1 ENHRY, CDR2 SYGVKD. V dropped 8 bases and J dropped 3 bases, with 6 bases sitting between them. CDR3 length: 11 amino acids. The CDR3 region has the DNA TGTGCCATCGGGGGGACAGATACGCAGTATTTT. Its protein product is CAIGGTDTQYF.